A single sample is the source of the 14 T cell receptor beta chains below, sequenced in a study of T cell repertoires in cytomegalovirus infection. TCRdb used MiXCR to reprocess the reads, holding one entry per CDR3 protein. This sample has about 830,000 distinct CDR3 sequences; less than 35% occur once, and the top ten carry 9.5% to 15%. These receptors have no known antigen. The sample in question was cultured CD8+ T cells from PBMCs, obtained from culture after CMV antigen stimulation. These receptors were taken from a human donor in good health (CMV status not recorded). Some clones in this sample may be carry-over from other donors' samples.

Of note for this clonotype: A read error may be the cause here, since a much bigger clone is one base away. CDR3 in DNA: TGTGTCAGCAGCTTAGCGGCAGTTAGAGGTCAGCCCCAGCATTTT. This encodes CVSSLAAVRGQPQHF. The rearrangement uses TRBV7-2 and TRBJ1-5; D call uncertain. Germline lookup yields CDR1 SGHTA and CDR2 FQGNSA. There are 15 residues in the CDR3.

V and J are TRBV7-6 and TRBJ1-2; 7 nucleotides align to TRBD1. The CDR3 spans 15 residues. The germline V gene encodes CDR1 SGHVS and CDR2 FNYEAQ. V was pared by 5 bases and J by 4 bases, with 10 bases of the junction left unmatched. CDR3 sequence: CASSTYATGTYGYTF. The CDR3 nucleotides read TGTGCCAGCAGCACCTACGCGACAGGGACCTATGGCTACACCTTC.

This clonotype has just a few counts. V is TRBV7-8 and J is TRBJ2-1, with D possibly TRBD1 on 6 matching bases. Trimming shortened V by 1 base and J by 4 bases, and 11 bases separated the two germline ends. Germline CDR1 is SGHVS and CDR2 is FQNEAQ. This CDR3 contains 15 residues. CDR3 sequence: CASSLGGQFYNEQFF. As DNA, the CDR3 is TGTGCCAGCAGCTTAGGAGGACAGTTTTACAATGAGCAGTTCTTC.

The genes are TRBV7-9 and TRBJ2-7; 7 bases agree with TRBD2. Per germline, CDR1 SEHNR and CDR2 FQNEAQ (reference sequence). Unmatched junction bases numbered 7, after V lost 8 bases and J lost 0 bases. The CDR3 is 14 residues long. The CDR3, as DNA: TGTGCCAGCCGCAGGCTAGCGGACTCCTACGAGCAGTACTTC. As protein: CASRRLADSYEQYF.

The chain carries TRBV12-3 or TRBV12-4 and TRBJ1-1, with D uncertain. V dropped 6 bases and J dropped 0 bases, with 5 bases sitting between them. This CDR3 spans 12 amino acids. This CDR3 is CASRSLNTEAFF. For the CDR3, the DNA is TGTGCCAGCAGGTCCTTGAACACTGAAGCTTTCTTT.

This chain connects TRBV4-1 to TRBJ1-4; D uncertain. V shed 0 bases and J shed 2 bases, with 7 bases lying between them. The germline V gene has CDR1 MGHRA and CDR2 YSYEKL. This CDR3 spans 15 amino acids. The CDR3 DNA is TGCGCCAGCAGCCAAGATTCCGGGACTAATGAAAAACTGTTTTTT. Protein sequence: CASSQDSGTNEKLFF.

In nucleotides, the CDR3 is TGTGCCAGCAGCTTAGGCCCAGGGGTATACGAGCAGTACGTC. Encoded protein: CASSLGPGVYEQYV. The chain is built from TRBV7-8 and TRBJ2-7, with D possibly being TRBD1 (6 bases). V was shortened by 1 base and J by 4 bases, with 11 bases between the two germline ends. This CDR3 has 14 residues. Per the germline V gene, CDR1 is SGHVS and CDR2 is FQNEAQ.

In its sample, this clonotype was seen a few times. The genes are TRBV19 and TRBJ1-5; D gene unclear. The germline V gene has CDR1 LNHDA and CDR2 SQIVND (reference sequence). The V gene lost 6 bases and the J gene lost 5 bases, with 23 bases spanning the gap. This CDR3 has 17 amino acids. The CDR3 here is CASSPPPGRTYDQPQHF. CDR3 nucleotide sequence: TGTGCCAGTAGCCCCCCTCCCGGCAGAACTTACGATCAGCCCCAGCATTTT.

This rearrangement joins TRBV5-6 to TRBJ1-2, with 9 bases aligning to TRBD1. V lost 3 bases to trimming and J lost 5 bases; unmatched junction nucleotides: 8. There are 15 residues in the CDR3. The V gene's germline CDR1 is SGHDT and CDR2 YYEEEE. The chain's CDR3 is CASSSGQGQGYGYTF. CDR3 sequence (DNA): TGTGCCAGCAGCTCAGGACAGGGGCAGGGGTATGGCTACACCTTC.

This clonotype was recorded a few times. The genes are TRBV27 and TRBJ2-7; no firm D call. In germline, CDR1 is MNHEY, CDR2 SMNVEV (reference sequence). The CDR3 runs to 11 residues. V was shortened by 3 bases and J by 5 bases, with 5 bases between the two germline ends. CDR3 sequence: CASSFNNEQYF. CDR3 in DNA: TGTGCCAGCAGTTTTAACAACGAGCAGTACTTC.

CDR3 nucleotide sequence: TGTGCCAGCAGCTCCCAACAGGGACCTGGAAACACCATATATTTT. It translates to CASSSQQGPGNTIYF. The gene calls are TRBV7-9 and TRBJ1-3, with D maybe TRBD1 (6 bases). CDR1 SEHNR and CDR2 FQNEAQ come from the germline V gene (reference sequence). This CDR3 is built from 15 residues. The V end was cut by 4 bases, the J end by 2 bases, with 12 bases between.

This clonotype was counted at least ten times. The chain is built from TRBV7-8 and TRBJ1-2, with 7 bases that match TRBD1. J was trimmed by 4 bases and V by 7 bases; bases with no gene match: 12. The CDR3 is made up of 15 amino acids. Germline CDR1 is SGHVS and CDR2 is FQNEAQ. CDR3 loop: CASTSLRNRGYGYTF. CDR3 DNA: TGTGCCAGCACCTCACTCCGAAACAGGGGCTATGGCTACACCTTC.

J is TRBJ2-5 and V is TRBV7-6, with 7 bases fitting TRBD1. The CDR3 loop spans 16 amino acids. CDR1 is SGHVS and CDR2 is FNYEAQ in the germline V gene. J lost 7 bases, V lost 2 bases, and 13 bases had no gene match. CDR3 in DNA: TGTGCCAGCAGCTTATATACCCTTGGGACAGACGGGACCCAGTACTTC. Translating it yields CASSLYTLGTDGTQYF.

This clonotype came up a few times. The CDR3 sequence: CASSLGKGARTEAFF. The DNA of the CDR3 is TGTGCCAGCAGCTTGGGGAAGGGGGCACGGACTGAAGCTTTCTTT. This chain joins TRBV7-2 and TRBJ1-1; 7 positions agree with TRBD1. The CDR3 totals 15 residues. CDR1 and CDR2 (germline): SGHTA, FQGNSA. Germline trimming cut 3 bases from V and 5 bases from J; bases unmatched to any gene: 9.